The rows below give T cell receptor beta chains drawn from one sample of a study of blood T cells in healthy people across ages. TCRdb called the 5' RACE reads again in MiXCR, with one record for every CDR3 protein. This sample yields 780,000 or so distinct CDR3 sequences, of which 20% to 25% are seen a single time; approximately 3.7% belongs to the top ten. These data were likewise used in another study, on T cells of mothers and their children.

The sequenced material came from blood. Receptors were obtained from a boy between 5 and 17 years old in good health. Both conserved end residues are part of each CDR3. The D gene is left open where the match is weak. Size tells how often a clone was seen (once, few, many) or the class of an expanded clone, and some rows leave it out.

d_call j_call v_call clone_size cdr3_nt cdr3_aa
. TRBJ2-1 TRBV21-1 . TGCGCCAGCAGCTGCCTGGAGGGGGTAGCGGGAGGGCCGGGTTACAATGAGCAGTTCTTC CASSCLEGVAGGPGYNEQFF
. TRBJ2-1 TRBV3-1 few TGTGCCAGCAGCCACTTAGTGGATGAGCAGTTCTTC CASSHLVDEQFF
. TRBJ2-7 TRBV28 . TGTGCCAGCAGTTTATACGGGGTGACGGGGTACGAGCAGTACTTC CASSLYGVTGYEQYF
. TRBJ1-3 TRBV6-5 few TGTGCCAGCAGTTACATCGGGCCAAACTCTGGAAACACCATATATTTT CASSYIGPNSGNTIYF
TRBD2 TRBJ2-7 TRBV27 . TGTGCCAGCAGTCACGGGGACGGGGGGAGCTACGAGCAGTACTTC CASSHGDGGSYEQYF
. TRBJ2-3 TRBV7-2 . TGTGCCAGCAGCGGACCGCCGTGGGAATCCACAGATACGCAGTATTTT CASSGPPWESTDTQYF
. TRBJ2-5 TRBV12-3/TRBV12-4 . TGTGCCAGCAGTTTGCCAGGGGGGGGCCAAGAGACCCAGTACTTC CASSLPGGGQETQYF
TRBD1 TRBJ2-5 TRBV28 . TGTGCCAGCAACCCAGGGGGCCGGGAGACCCAGTACTTC CASNPGGRETQYF
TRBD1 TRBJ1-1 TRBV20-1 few TGCAGTGCCTCGGGACAGCTGAACACTGAAGCTTTCTTT CSASGQLNTEAFF
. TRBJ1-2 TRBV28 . TGTGCCAGCTCGAACGGGGGGGACCTCTATGGCTACACCTTC CASSNGGDLYGYTF
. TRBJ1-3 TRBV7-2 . TGTGCCAGCAGCCCCTTTCCGGGGGCCATGCGGAACACCATATATTTT CASSPFPGAMRNTIYF
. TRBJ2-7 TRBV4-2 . TGTGCCAGCAGCCAAGAAGGGACGGGAAATAACTACGAGCAGTACTTC CASSQEGTGNNYEQYF
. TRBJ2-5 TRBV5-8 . TGTGCCAGCAGCTTACGCGGGGGCCCGGAGACCCAGTACTTC CASSLRGGPETQYF
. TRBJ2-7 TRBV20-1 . TGCAGTGCTAGGAGTCTAGCGAAGAGCTCCTACGAGAAGTACTTC CSARSLAKSSYEKYF
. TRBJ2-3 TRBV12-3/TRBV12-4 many TGTGCCAGCAGTCCCATATCAGCGGGCCGCACAGATACGCAGTATTTT CASSPISAGRTDTQYF
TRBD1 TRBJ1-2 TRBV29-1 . TGCAGCGTTGAAGTTGTAGACAGGGGATACCGTGGCTACACCTTC CSVEVVDRGYRGYTF
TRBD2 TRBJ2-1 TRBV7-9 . TGTGCCAGCACTCAAGCGGGAGTATCTTACAATGAGCAGTTCTTC CASTQAGVSYNEQFF
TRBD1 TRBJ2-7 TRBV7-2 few TGTGCCAGCAGCTTAGGAGTCCGGGACAGGACCTACGAGCAGTACTTC CASSLGVRDRTYEQYF
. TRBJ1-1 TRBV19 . TGTGCCAGTAGACTGGACAGCTCGAACACTGAAGCTTTCTTT CASRLDSSNTEAFF
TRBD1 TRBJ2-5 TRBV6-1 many TGTGCCAGCAGGGGGACAGGGCAAGAGACCCAGTACTTC CASRGTGQETQYF
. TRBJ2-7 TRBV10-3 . TGTGCCATCACTGATCTGGGGGGATCCTACGAGCAGTACTTC CAITDLGGSYEQYF
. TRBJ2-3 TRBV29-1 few TGCAGCGTTGAAAGGGGAAGGCGGAGGGGAGATACGCAGTATTTT CSVERGRRRGDTQYF
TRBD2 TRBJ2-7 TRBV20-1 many TGCAGTGCTTACAGTAGCGGGAGTCCCTCCTACGAGCAGTACTTC CSAYSSGSPSYEQYF
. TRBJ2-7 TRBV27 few TGTGCCAGCAGAGACGGGAGCCCCCACGAGCAGTACTTC CASRDGSPHEQYF
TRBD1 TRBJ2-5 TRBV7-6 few TGTGCCAGCAGCATTCAGGGGGCTAGGGAGACCCAGTACTTC CASSIQGARETQYF
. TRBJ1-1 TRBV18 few TGTGCCAGCTCACCAAACACGAACACTGAAGCTTTCTTT CASSPNTNTEAFF
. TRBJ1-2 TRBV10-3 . TGTGCCATCTCGTGGGGGGACTATGGCTACACCTTC CAISWGDYGYTF
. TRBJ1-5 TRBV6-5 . TGTGCCAGCAGCACGGACGGCTCCAATCAGCCCCAGCATTTT CASSTDGSNQPQHF
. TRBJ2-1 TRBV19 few TGTGCCAGTAGTATCTTAGCGGCAAGCGATGAGCAGTTCTTC CASSILAASDEQFF
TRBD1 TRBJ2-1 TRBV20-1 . TGCAGTGCTAGGGGAACAGGGGATAGGTCTACCTCATCTCTCTACAATGAGCAGTTCTTC CSARGTGDRSTSSLYNEQFF
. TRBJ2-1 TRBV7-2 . TGTGCCAGCACCAACGGGGGTTTTCGAGAGCAGTTCTTC CASTNGGFREQFF
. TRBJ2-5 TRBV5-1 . TGCGCCAGCAGCCCCGCATGGCCCCCGGGAGAGACCCAGTACTTC CASSPAWPPGETQYF
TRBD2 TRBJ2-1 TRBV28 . TGTGCCAGCAGGGGGCCTGGGGGACTAGCGGGAGGGCCAGTTGAGCAGTTCTTC CASRGPGGLAGGPVEQFF
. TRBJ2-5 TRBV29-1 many TGCAGCGTTGTTGAGCCAGAGACCCAGTACTTC CSVVEPETQYF
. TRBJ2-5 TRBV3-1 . TGTGCCAGCAGCCAAGCTGGGGGGATGGGGGAGACCCAGTACTTC CASSQAGGMGETQYF
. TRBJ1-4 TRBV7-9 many TGTGCCAGCAGCTTAGTATCCCTGAGGGATGAAAAACTGTTTTTT CASSLVSLRDEKLFF
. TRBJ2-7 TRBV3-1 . TGTGCCAGCAGCCGAGGGCTTGGTAGCTACGAGCAGTACTTC CASSRGLGSYEQYF
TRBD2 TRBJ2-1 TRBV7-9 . TGTGCCAGCAGCTCCCTAGCGGGAGGTAATGAGCAGTTCTTC CASSSLAGGNEQFF
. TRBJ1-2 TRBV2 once TGTGCCAGCAGCCCCCCGGGGGGCGCGGGCTATGGCTACACCTTC CASSPPGGAGYGYTF
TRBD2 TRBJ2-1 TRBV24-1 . TGTGCCACCAGTGATTTGACTAGCGGGAGTTACAATGAGCAGTTCTTC CATSDLTSGSYNEQFF
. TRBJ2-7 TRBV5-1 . TGCGCCAGCAGCTTGGTGTATGGGGGAGAGGTCTACGAGCAGTACTTC CASSLVYGGEVYEQYF
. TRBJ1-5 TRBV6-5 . TGTGCCAGCAGGAACAGGGCGGGGGCCCAGCCCCAGCATTTT CASRNRAGAQPQHF
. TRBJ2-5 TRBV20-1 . TGCAGTGCTGAGCTAGAAGGCCTGGGGGGAGAGACCCAGTACTTC CSAELEGLGGETQYF
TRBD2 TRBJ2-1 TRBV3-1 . TGTGCCAGCAGCCAAGGCCCCCTGGAGCGGGAGATTTATGGGGGTGAGCAGTTCTTC CASSQGPLEREIYGGEQFF
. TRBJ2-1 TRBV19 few TGTGCCAGTAGCTGGGACTCATCCTACAATGAGCAGTTCTTC CASSWDSSYNEQFF
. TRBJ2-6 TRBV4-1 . TGCGCCAGCAGCATAAGAGGGGGGCAATCCTCTGGGGCCAACGTCCTGACTTTC CASSIRGGQSSGANVLTF
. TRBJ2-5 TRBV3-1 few TGTGCCAGCAGCCAAGGGTGGACTCAATGGCAAGAGACCCAGTACTTC CASSQGWTQWQETQYF
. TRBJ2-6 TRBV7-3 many TGTGCCAGCAGCCCACAGGTGTCTGGGGCCAACGTCCTGACTTTC CASSPQVSGANVLTF
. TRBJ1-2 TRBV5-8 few TGTGCCAGCGAGTATGGCTACACCTTC CASEYGYTF
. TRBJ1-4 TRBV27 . TGTGCCAGCAGCCCCCACAGGGAGTGGGATGAAAAACTGTTTTTT CASSPHREWDEKLFF
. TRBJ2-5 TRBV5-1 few TGCGCCAGCAGCTTCCAGGCCCACCGCGTAGCGGAGACCCAGTACTTC CASSFQAHRVAETQYF
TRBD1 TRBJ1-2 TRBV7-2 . TGTGCCAGCAGCTTAACACAGGGGGCTCACTATGGCTACACCTTC CASSLTQGAHYGYTF